Following are 8 T cell receptor beta chains from one sample sequenced in a study of CD8 T cells in Susac syndrome. The authors reverse transcribed 0.5 to 1 ug RNA with random hexamers. In TCRdb, the immunoSEQ multiplex PCR reads were re-called with MiXCR into one record per CDR3 protein. The sample lists under 200,000 distinct CDR3 sequences, 91% seen once, with approximately 0.09% in the top ten. The sample consisted of CD4+ T cells from PBMCs. The source of these receptors is a human donor with Susac syndrome.

The rearrangement links TRBV19 to TRBJ1-5; D not resolved. This CDR3 has 13 amino acids. Trimming took off 2 bases at V and 7 bases at J, with 9 bases between the two ends. Germline loops: CDR1 LNHDA, CDR2 SQIVND (reference sequence). CDR3 DNA: TGTGCCAGTAGTATACAGAACCGCCAGCCCCAGCATTTT. Protein: CASSIQNRQPQHF.

The gene calls are TRBV27 and TRBJ2-3; 7 bases are shared with TRBD1. Germline assignment: CDR1 MNHEY and CDR2 SMNVEV (reference sequence). The CDR3 is made up of 15 amino acids. Trimming cost V 6 bases and J 1 base; bases outside gene matches: 7. CDR3 sequence: CASRFDRVRTDTQYF. CDR3 DNA sequence: TGTGCCAGCAGGTTCGACAGGGTTCGCACAGATACGCAGTATTTT.

The chain uses TRBV20-1 and TRBJ1-5, with a tentative D call TRBD1 (6 bases). V lost 0 bases, J lost 5 bases, and 8 bases lay in between. There are 13 residues in the CDR3. CDR1 and CDR2 (germline): DFQATT, SNEGSKA (reference sequence). The CDR3 DNA is TGCAGTGCTAGAGAGTCAGGGGATCAGCCCCAGCATTTT. As protein: CSARESGDQPQHF.

The chain joins TRBV27 to TRBJ1-2; unclear D gene. This CDR3 is 18 amino acids long. V gave up 3 bases and J gave up 5 bases, with 25 bases separating them. From germline, CDR1 is MNHEY and CDR2 SMNVEV (reference sequence). This CDR3 is CASSLYRRTGNHEYGYTF. CDR3 bases: TGTGCCAGCAGTTTGTATCGCCGGACGGGGAATCATGAGTATGGCTACACCTTC.

The gene calls are TRBV5-4 and TRBJ1-1; no definite D call. CDR1 and CDR2 (germline): SGHNT, YYREEE (reference sequence). CDR3 length equals 16 residues. The V end was cut by 2 bases, the J end by 0 bases, with 14 bases between. The CDR3 is CASSLSGYSMNTEAFF. For the CDR3, the DNA is TGTGCCAGCAGCTTATCGGGGTACAGCATGAACACTGAAGCTTTCTTT.

The chain recombines TRBV19 with TRBJ2-1; the D gene is possibly TRBD1 (5 bases). The V end was cut by 3 bases, the J end by 9 bases, with 12 bases between. Looked up from germline, CDR1 is LNHDA and CDR2 is SQIVND (reference sequence). CDR3 length: 13 amino acids. This CDR3 is CASSITEGVEQFF. DNA for the CDR3: TGTGCCAGTAGTATCACAGAAGGGGTTGAGCAGTTCTTC.

The chain employs TRBV5-1 and TRBJ2-1, with 9 bases fitting TRBD2. J gave up 12 bases and V 5 bases, and 15 bases lay outside the gene matches. The CDR3 sequence is 15 residues long. Germline V gene lookup returns CDR1 SGHRS and CDR2 YFSETQ. CDR3 nucleotides: TGCGCCAGCAGTTCCACGTCCGGGACTAGCAGAGCGCAGTTCTTC. Translating gives CASSSTSGTSRAQFF.

This clonotype was seen once. The V and J genes are TRBV18 and TRBJ2-1, with 9 bases identical to TRBD2. The germline V gene has CDR1 KGHSH and CDR2 LQKENI. V shed 5 bases and J 7 bases; nucleotides not matched to a gene: 15. The CDR3 has 17 residues. Here the CDR3 reads CASSSVSQGLARNEQFF. In nucleotides, the CDR3 is TGTGCCAGCTCATCAGTATCTCAAGGACTAGCGAGGAATGAGCAGTTCTTC.